Below, 3 T cell receptor beta chains from the same sample are listed, as sequenced in a study of T cell changes during pregnancy in multiple sclerosis. Data came from immunoSEQ multiplex PCR; TCRdb stores just in-frame clones and leaves some out. The data contain about 120,000 clones, 93% of them singletons. The input for sequencing was peripheral blood, taken before pregnancy. The source is a female donor with multiple sclerosis, enrolled in a pregnancy study.

The CDR3 bases are TGTGCCAGCAGTGATTCGGTTTCAAACTATGGCTACACCTTC. Protein: CASSDSVSNYGYTF. The V gene is TRBV2, the J gene TRBJ1-2; no clear D gene. Germline CDR1 and CDR2: SNHLY and FYNNEI. With 3 bases removed from V and 2 bases from J, the gap between germline ends came to 10 bases. This CDR3 region has 14 residues.

The chain couples TRBV7-2 to TRBJ2-5, with 9 bases aligning to TRBD2. The J call may be mistaken, given a closer DNA end match to TRBJ2-7. CDR3 length equals 13 residues. Germline values: CDR1 SGHTA, CDR2 FQGNSA. The CDR3 DNA sequence: TGTGCCAGCAGAAGCGGGGGGTCTCTCGAGCAGTACTTC. This codes for CASRSGGSLEQYF.

V usage is TRBV9 and J usage is TRBJ2-1; weak D call: TRBD2 (7 bases). The V end lost 3 bases, the J end lost 9 bases, and 10 bases lay between the germline ends. CDR3 length equals 12 residues. CDR1 and CDR2 (germline): SGDLS, YYNGEE. The CDR3 region has the DNA TGTGCCAGCAGCGCGGGGGGCCGTGAGCAGTTCTTC. Its translation is CASSAGGREQFF.